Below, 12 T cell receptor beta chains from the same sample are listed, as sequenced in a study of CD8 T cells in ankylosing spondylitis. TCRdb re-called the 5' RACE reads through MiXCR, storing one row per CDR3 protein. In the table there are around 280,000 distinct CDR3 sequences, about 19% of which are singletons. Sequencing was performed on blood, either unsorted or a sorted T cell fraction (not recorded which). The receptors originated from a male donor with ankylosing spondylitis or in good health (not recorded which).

The CDR3 sequence is CASNSIRDRAYEQYV. The CDR3 region has the DNA TGTGCCAGCAACTCCATCCGGGACCGAGCCTACGAGCAGTACGTC. The chain uses TRBV7-9 and TRBJ2-7; D possibly matches TRBD1 or TRBD2 (5 bases each). V shed 7 bases and J shed 2 bases, with 18 bases lying between them. The CDR3 consists of 15 residues. Germline CDR1 is SEHNR and CDR2 is FQNEAQ (reference sequence).

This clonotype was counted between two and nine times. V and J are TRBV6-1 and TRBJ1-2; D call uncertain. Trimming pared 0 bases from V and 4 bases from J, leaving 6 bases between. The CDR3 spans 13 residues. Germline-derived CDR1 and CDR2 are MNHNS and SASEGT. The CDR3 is CASSEAGFYGYTF. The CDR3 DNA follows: TGTGCCAGCAGTGAAGCAGGGTTCTATGGCTACACCTTC.

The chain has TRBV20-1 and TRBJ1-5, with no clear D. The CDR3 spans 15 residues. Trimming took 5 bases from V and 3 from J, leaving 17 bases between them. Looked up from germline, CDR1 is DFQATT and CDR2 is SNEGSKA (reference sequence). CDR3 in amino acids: CSASFGFPVNQPQHF. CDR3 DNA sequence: TGCAGTGCTTCCTTTGGGTTCCCGGTCAATCAGCCCCAGCATTTT.

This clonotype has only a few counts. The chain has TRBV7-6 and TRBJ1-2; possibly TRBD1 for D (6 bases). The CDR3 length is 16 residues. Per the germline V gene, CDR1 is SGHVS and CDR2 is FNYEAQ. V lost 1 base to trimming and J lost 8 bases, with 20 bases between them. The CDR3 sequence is CASSLVPNTGLRGYTF. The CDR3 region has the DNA TGTGCCAGCAGCTTAGTCCCTAATACAGGGCTTAGGGGCTACACCTTC.

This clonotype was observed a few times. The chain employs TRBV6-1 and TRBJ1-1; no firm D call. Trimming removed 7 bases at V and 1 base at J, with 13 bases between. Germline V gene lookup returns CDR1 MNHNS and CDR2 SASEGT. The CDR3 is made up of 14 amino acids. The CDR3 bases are TGTGCCAGCAATCCGCGGTCCTGGAACACTGAAGCTTTCTTT. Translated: CASNPRSWNTEAFF.

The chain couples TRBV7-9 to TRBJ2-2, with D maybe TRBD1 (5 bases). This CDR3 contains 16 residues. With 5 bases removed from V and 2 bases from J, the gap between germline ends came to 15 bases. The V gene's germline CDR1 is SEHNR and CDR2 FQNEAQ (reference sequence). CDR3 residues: CASSIQVRSNTGELFF. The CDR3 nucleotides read TGTGCCAGCAGCATACAGGTGCGAAGTAACACCGGGGAGCTGTTTTTT.

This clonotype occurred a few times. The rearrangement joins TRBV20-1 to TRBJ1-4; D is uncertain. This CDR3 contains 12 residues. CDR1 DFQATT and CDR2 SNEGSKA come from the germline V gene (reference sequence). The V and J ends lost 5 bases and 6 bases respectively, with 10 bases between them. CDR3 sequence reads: CSAGEKDEKLFF. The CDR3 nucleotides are TGCAGTGCTGGGGAGAAGGATGAAAAACTGTTTTTT.

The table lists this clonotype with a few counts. The CDR3 DNA reads TGTGCCAGCAGTGAAGACCAAGAGACCCAGTACTTC. It translates to CASSEDQETQYF. This chain joins TRBV2 and TRBJ2-5; D gene uncertain. Germline values: CDR1 SNHLY, CDR2 FYNNEI. With 1 base removed from V and 0 bases from J, the gap between germline ends came to 0 bases. The CDR3 has 12 amino acids.

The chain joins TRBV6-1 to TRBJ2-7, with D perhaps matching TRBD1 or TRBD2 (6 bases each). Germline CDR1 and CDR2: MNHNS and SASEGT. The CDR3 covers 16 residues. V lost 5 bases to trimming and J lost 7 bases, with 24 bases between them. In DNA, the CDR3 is TGTGCCAGCAGTCCGGGACTTGGACAGCCGATGAGGGAGCAGTACGTC. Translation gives CASSPGLGQPMREQYV.

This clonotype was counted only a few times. The CDR3 sequence: CSARDTGAGEKLFF. As DNA, the CDR3 is TGCAGTGCTAGAGATACAGGGGCGGGAGAAAAACTGTTTTTT. The chain employs TRBV20-1 and TRBJ1-4, with 7 bases matching TRBD1. Trimming removed 0 bases from V and 8 bases from J; junction bases left unmatched: 6. CDR3 length: 14 residues. Germline V gene sequence: CDR1 DFQATT, CDR2 SNEGSKA (reference sequence).

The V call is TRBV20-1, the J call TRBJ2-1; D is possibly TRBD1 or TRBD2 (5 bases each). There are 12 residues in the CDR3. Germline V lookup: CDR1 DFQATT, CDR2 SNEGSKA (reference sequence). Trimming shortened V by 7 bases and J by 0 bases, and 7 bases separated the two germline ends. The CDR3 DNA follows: TGCAGTGGGGACCTCTCCTACAATGAGCAGTTCTTC. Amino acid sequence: CSGDLSYNEQFF.

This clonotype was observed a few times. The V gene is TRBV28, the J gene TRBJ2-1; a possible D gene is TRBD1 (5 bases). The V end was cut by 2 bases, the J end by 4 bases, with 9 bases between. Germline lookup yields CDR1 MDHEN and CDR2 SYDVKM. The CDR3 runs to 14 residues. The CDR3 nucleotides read TGTGCCAGCAGTTTAAACAGGAAGTACAATGAGCAGTTCTTC. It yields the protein CASSLNRKYNEQFF.